These 23 T cell receptor beta chains came from one sample sequenced in a study of CD8+ T cells in alopecia areata. The authors extracted RNA and reverse transcribed it into cDNA as the sequencing template. Method: immunoSEQ multiplex PCR; TCRdb's copy keeps in-frame clones and lacks some. This table holds about 120,000 clones, over 60% found once. Input material: CD4+ T cells sorted from blood. Receptors originate from a human donor in good health.

This clone was detected only a few times. The rearrangement links TRBV7-2 to TRBJ1-6; TRBD1 aligns across 7 bases. The CDR3 length is 14 residues. With 5 bases clipped from V and 11 bases from J, the junction kept 9 bases outside the gene matches. Germline lookup yields CDR1 SGHTA and CDR2 FQGNSA. The CDR3 coding sequence is TGTGCCAGCAGCCCCGGGACAGCGGCAGCACCCCTCCACTTT. It is translated as CASSPGTAAAPLHF.

A few counts support this clone. This chain links TRBV7-9 with TRBJ1-1; D call uncertain. CDR1 SEHNR and CDR2 FQNEAQ come from the germline V gene (reference sequence). The length of the CDR3 is 15 residues. Between the trimmed V and J ends, which lost 1 base and 1 base, there was a span of 10 bases. The CDR3 DNA reads TGTGCCAGCAGCTTAGAATCCTGGGAGAACACTGAAGCTTTCTTT. Translating it yields CASSLESWENTEAFF. The full variable domain, completed using reference TRBV7-9 and TRBJ1-1, is DTGVSQNPRHKITKRGQNVTFRCDPISEHNRLYWYRQTLGQGPEFLTYFQNEAQLEKSRLLSDRFSAERPKGSFSTLEIQRTEQGDSAMYLCASSLESWENTEAFFGQGTRLTVV.

The gene calls are TRBV7-9 and TRBJ1-2; 8 nucleotides match TRBD1. Unmatched junction bases numbered 4, after V lost 5 bases and J lost 2 bases. CDR1 SEHNR and CDR2 FQNEAQ come from the germline V gene (reference sequence). The CDR3 runs to 14 residues. In DNA form, the CDR3 reads TGTGCCAGCAGCACCCGACAGGGGAACTATGGCTACACCTTC. Amino acids: CASSTRQGNYGYTF.

The chain has TRBV2 and TRBJ2-7; the D is unclear. Germline V gene sequence: CDR1 SNHLY, CDR2 FYNNEI. Trimming left V 11 bases short and J 4 bases short, with 15 bases between. CDR3 size: 12 residues. CDR3 region: CAPVQRRYEQYF. The CDR3 bases are TGTGCCCCGGTCCAGCGAAGGTACGAGCAGTACTTC.

The chain couples TRBV5-1 to TRBJ1-2; unclear D gene. V was pared by 1 base and J by 8 bases, with 9 bases between. Per the germline V gene, CDR1 is SGHRS and CDR2 is YFSETQ. This CDR3 has 12 residues. CDR3 protein: CASSLQEGGYTF. CDR3 sequence (DNA): TGCGCCAGCAGCTTGCAGGAGGGCGGCTACACCTTC.

Only one count was recorded for this clone. The chain joins TRBV4-1 to TRBJ1-2; TRBD1 is a possible D gene (5 bases). V lost 3 bases to trimming and J lost 7 bases, with 15 bases between them. The germline CDR1 and CDR2 sequences are MGHRA and YSYEKL. The CDR3 is 14 amino acids. CDR3 sequence: CASSHGTPRGGYTF. In nucleotides, the CDR3 is TGCGCCAGCAGCCACGGGACCCCGAGAGGTGGCTACACCTTC.

CDR3 sequence reads: CASSLWSINSPLHF. The CDR3, as DNA: TGTGCCAGCAGCCTTTGGTCCATTAATTCACCCCTCCACTTT. This chain uses TRBV13 with TRBJ1-6, with D unresolved. CDR1 and CDR2 (germline): PRHDT, FYEKMQ (reference sequence). This CDR3 spans 14 amino acids. V dropped 5 bases and J dropped 6 bases, with 11 bases sitting between them.

The chain recombines TRBV27 with TRBJ1-1; no firm D call. Trimming removed 6 bases from V and 1 base from J, with 15 bases in between. The CDR3 extends over 15 amino acids. Germline CDR1 MNHEY, CDR2 SMNVEV (reference sequence). The CDR3 coding sequence is TGTGCCAGCAGCCCCGCCCTCCGCAGGAACACTGAAGCTTTCTTT. This encodes CASSPALRRNTEAFF.

This clone was recorded a few times. The J gene is TRBJ2-7, the V gene TRBV9, with 12 bases lining up with TRBD2. The CDR3 runs to 14 residues. V lost 5 bases to trimming and J lost 9 bases; unmatched junction nucleotides: 9. Germline-derived CDR1 and CDR2 are SGDLS and YYNGEE. The CDR3 sequence: CASSESTSGGMQYF. CDR3 DNA: TGTGCCAGCAGTGAATCGACTAGCGGGGGAATGCAGTACTTC.

This sequence joins TRBV5-6 and TRBJ2-3, with D possibly matching TRBD1 (5 bases). Trimming stripped 1 base from V and 2 bases from J, with 11 bases between. The length of the CDR3 is 15 residues. Germline V gene lookup returns CDR1 SGHDT and CDR2 YYEEEE. CDR3 protein: CASSLTGRSTDTQYF. For the CDR3, the DNA is TGTGCCAGCAGCTTGACAGGTCGCTCCACAGATACGCAGTATTTT.

The chain links TRBV7-9 to TRBJ2-5; the D is unclear. Germline CDR1 reads SEHNR; CDR2 reads FQNEAQ (reference sequence). V gave up 1 base and J gave up 6 bases, with 0 bases separating them. The CDR3 extends over 10 amino acids. The CDR3 DNA sequence: TGTGCCAGCAGCTTAGAGACCCAGTACTTC. As protein: CASSLETQYF. The variable domain in full, with the rest retrieved from reference TRBV7-9 and TRBJ2-5, is DTGVSQNPRHKITKRGQNVTFRCDPISEHNRLYWYRQTLGQGPEFLTYFQNEAQLEKSRLLSDRFSAERPKGSFSTLEIQRTEQGDSAMYLCASSLETQYFGPGTRLLVL.

The chain couples TRBV29-1 to TRBJ2-2, with a tentative D call TRBD2 (5 bases). V was cut by 1 base and J by 4 bases, with 10 bases left in between. Germline CDR1 reads SQVTM; CDR2 reads ANQGSEA. The CDR3 spans 14 residues. Here the CDR3 DNA reads TGCAGCGTTGAAGCGGGATACGGCACCGGGGAGCTGTTTTTT. Translating gives CSVEAGYGTGELFF.

The chain joins TRBV7-9 to TRBJ2-5; D unclear. CDR1 is SEHNR and CDR2 is FQNEAQ in the germline V gene (reference sequence). This CDR3 is built from 13 residues. Trimming took 4 bases from V and 5 from J, leaving 11 bases between them. The CDR3 region is CASSWAPQETQYF. The DNA of the CDR3 is TGTGCCAGCAGCTGGGCGCCCCAGGAGACCCAGTACTTC.

This clone turned up a few times. This chain connects TRBV28 to TRBJ2-7, with 7 bases that match TRBD1. This CDR3 spans 14 amino acids. Germline CDR1 is MDHEN and CDR2 is SYDVKM. The J segment lost 2 bases and the V segment lost 3 bases, leaving 4 bases of the junction unmatched. The CDR3 DNA reads TGTGCCAGCAGTTTGAGGGGGCCTCCCTACGAGCAGTACTTC. The encoded protein is CASSLRGPPYEQYF.

This clone was counted only a few times. The chain joins TRBV6-5 to TRBJ1-6, with D maybe TRBD1 (6 bases). CDR1 MNHEY and CDR2 SVGAGI come from the germline V gene. The CDR3 is made up of 15 amino acids. V lost 3 bases and J lost 7, with 13 bases in between. The CDR3 region is CASSYYPQGNSPLHF. The CDR3 DNA reads as TGTGCCAGCAGTTATTACCCACAGGGAAATTCACCCCTCCACTTT.

The gene calls are TRBV28 and TRBJ2-7, with D possibly matching TRBD1 (6 bases). The CDR3 has 15 amino acids. Germline assignment: CDR1 MDHEN and CDR2 SYDVKM. The germline V and J ends were trimmed by 7 bases and 6 bases, with 22 bases remaining between them. This CDR3 reads CASITLAPKGGEQYF. For the CDR3, the DNA is TGTGCCAGCATCACCCTGGCCCCGAAAGGGGGCGAGCAGTACTTC.

This chain connects TRBV25-1 to TRBJ2-5; either TRBD1 or TRBD2 may fit D (6 bases each). The V gene lost 9 bases and the J gene lost 5 bases, with 13 bases spanning the gap. This CDR3 contains 12 residues. Germline CDR1 MGHDK, CDR2 SYGVNS. Here the CDR3 reads CASGRRGETQYF. The CDR3 nucleotides are TGTGCCAGTGGAAGGAGGGGGGAGACCCAGTACTTC.

J is TRBJ1-5 and V is TRBV27; 7 bases match TRBD1. The CDR3 consists of 16 residues. The trim removed 6 bases at V and 1 base at J, leaving 9 bases unmatched. Germline-derived CDR1 and CDR2 are MNHEY and SMNVEV (reference sequence). This chain's CDR3 is CASRGGSGGSNQPQHF. CDR3 coding DNA: TGTGCCAGCAGAGGGGGGTCAGGGGGAAGCAATCAGCCCCAGCATTTT.

The chain uses TRBV7-9 and TRBJ2-5; 7 nucleotides line up with TRBD1. From germline, CDR1 is SEHNR and CDR2 FQNEAQ (reference sequence). V was clipped by 5 bases and J by 3 bases; unmatched bases: 12. The CDR3 is made up of 16 amino acids. CDR3 coding DNA: TGTGCCAGCAGCCCAGACGGGACAGCGTCCGAAGAGACCCAGTACTTC. Translation: CASSPDGTASEETQYF.

The chain has TRBV6-5 and TRBJ2-5, with a tentative D call TRBD2 (5 bases). The CDR3 is 15 residues long. Germline V gives CDR1 MNHEY, CDR2 SVGAGI. Trimming left V 2 bases short and J 4 bases short, with 14 bases between. CDR3 amino acids: CASSYDGLARETQYF. The DNA of the CDR3 is TGTGCCAGCAGTTACGACGGTCTAGCACGAGAGACCCAGTACTTC.

V and J are TRBV7-2 and TRBJ1-2; 10 nucleotides agree with TRBD1. V lost 8 bases, J lost 5 bases, and 11 bases stayed unmatched. The CDR3 is 15 amino acids. The germline V gene has CDR1 SGHTA and CDR2 FQGNSA. CDR3 bases: TGTGCCAGCGGGGGGACTCCGGGACAGGGGTATGGCTACACCTTC. Residues: CASGGTPGQGYGYTF.

This clone was seen a handful of times. The chain recombines TRBV13 with TRBJ1-5, with TRBD1 matching over 8 bases. After removal of 5 bases from V and 2 bases from J, the junction contained 8 bases not matched to a gene. CDR3 length: 16 residues. Germline CDR1 reads PRHDT; CDR2 reads FYEKMQ (reference sequence). CDR3 nucleotides: TGTGCCAGCAGCGGCGGGGGACAGGCTCGCAATCAGCCCCAGCATTTT. Protein product: CASSGGGQARNQPQHF.

This clone occurred a few times. This sequence joins TRBV6-6 and TRBJ2-7, with D unresolved. The germline CDR1 and CDR2 sequences are MNHNY and SVGAGI (reference sequence). The CDR3 covers 14 residues. The V gene lost 4 bases and the J gene lost 0 bases, with 10 bases spanning the gap. The CDR3 is CASSSPSDSYEQYF. In DNA, the CDR3 is TGTGCCAGCAGTTCACCTTCCGACTCCTACGAGCAGTACTTC.